This entry concerns a single T cell receptor beta chain. Its antigen is undetermined. TCRdb's table, derived via immunoSEQ multiplex PCR, lists solely in-frame clones and lacks some. Among around 100,000 clones listed, around 91% were seen once. V was clipped by 2 bases and J by 0 bases; unmatched bases: 4. Germline CDR1 is MGHRA and CDR2 is YSYEKL. The CDR3 sequence is 18 residues long. The sample is drawn from a study of T cell responses to AZD1222 COVID-19 vaccine. Looking at the study overall: Second-dose intervals of approximately 4 or approximately 12 weeks were pooled. Study-level points and caveats: At baseline, just five to seven AZD1222 recipients tested seropositive. Among spike-specific TCRs, nearly half reportedly target unmutated variant regions. There were repertoire samples only from the period after the peak T cell response.

V usage is TRBV4-1 and J usage is TRBJ2-7; 16 nucleotides agree with TRBD2. This clonotype originated in an adult in good health. The sample was peripheral blood, taken on day 0 of AZD1222 vaccination. CDR3: CASSQPGLAGGSSYEQYF. CDR3 DNA: TGCGCCAGCAGCCAACCGGGACTAGCGGGAGGGAGCTCCTACGAGCAGTACTTC.